Below, 8 T cell receptor beta chains from the same sample are listed, as sequenced in a study of blood T cell repertoires in COVID-19. Sequencing was performed with immunoSEQ multiplex PCR; in TCRdb, only in-frame clones are kept and a portion is missing. The table has under 150,000 clones, over 60% seen once. Sequencing was performed on peripheral blood. These receptors were collected from a woman aged 45-59 years with active or convalescent COVID-19.

This chain uses TRBV6-5 with TRBJ2-3; D gene ambiguous. The germline V gene encodes CDR1 MNHEY and CDR2 SVGAGI. The CDR3 contains 11 residues. Trimming removed 5 bases from V and 6 bases from J, with 6 bases in between. The CDR3 sequence: CASSRGDTQYF. The CDR3 nucleotides read TGTGCCAGCAGTAGAGGTGATACGCAGTATTTT.

This chain connects TRBV6-5 to TRBJ2-7; 9 nucleotides line up with TRBD2. V trimming: 10 bases; J trimming: 5 bases; junction bases outside the gene matches: 9. The CDR3 is made up of 13 amino acids. The germline gives CDR1 MNHEY, CDR2 SVGAGI. The CDR3 protein is CATLRAGGHEQYF. The CDR3 nucleotides read TGTGCCACCCTCAGGGCGGGAGGGCACGAGCAGTACTTC.

This clone was counted once. The chain couples TRBV12-3 or TRBV12-4 to TRBJ1-1; no clear D gene. Trimming took off 3 bases at V and 3 bases at J, with 8 bases between the two ends. CDR3 size: 13 residues. The CDR3 here is CASSFSSDTEAFF. DNA for the CDR3: TGTGCCAGCAGTTTTTCGAGTGACACTGAAGCTTTCTTT.

The chain employs TRBV7-2 and TRBJ2-7, with 11 bases that match TRBD2. Germline trimming cut 7 bases from V and 4 bases from J; bases unmatched to any gene: 6. The CDR3 has 14 amino acids. Germline CDR1 reads SGHTA; CDR2 reads FQGNSA. The CDR3 reads CASTFSGRGYEQYF. Written as DNA, the CDR3 is TGTGCCAGCACTTTTAGCGGGAGGGGATACGAGCAGTACTTC. The whole variable domain, remainder taken from reference TRBV7-2 and TRBJ2-7, is GAGVSQSPSNKVTEKGKDVELRCDPISGHTALYWYRQSLGQGLEFLIYFQGNSAPDKSGLPSDRFSAERTGGSVSTLTIQRTQQEDSAVYLCASTFSGRGYEQYFGPGTRLTVT.

The rearrangement links TRBV6-2 or TRBV6-3 to TRBJ1-1; 7 bases fit TRBD1. Germline loops: CDR1 MNHEY, CDR2 SVGEGT. CDR3 size: 14 residues. With V trimmed by 5 bases and J by 4 bases, 7 bases remained unmatched. CDR3 residues: CASSLGGTVTEAFF. The CDR3 coding sequence is TGTGCCAGCAGTCTAGGAGGGACAGTCACTGAAGCTTTCTTT.

The V gene is TRBV24-1, the J gene TRBJ2-5; D may be TRBD2 (7 bases). This CDR3 has 15 residues. Trimming removed 5 bases from V and 1 base from J, with 13 bases in between. Germline CDR1 reads KGHDR; CDR2 reads SFDVKD. In nucleotides, the CDR3 is TGTGCCACCAGTGGGGAGGGGGGCAGCCAAGAGACCCAGTACTTC. Protein product: CATSGEGGSQETQYF.

Of note for this clone: At one of its ends the junction is not consistent with the germline gene, which may arise from a read error. V is TRBV6-6 and J is TRBJ1-2; 8 bases line up with TRBD1. CDR3 length: 16 amino acids. Germline assignment: CDR1 MNHNY and CDR2 SVGAGI (reference sequence). This chain's CDR3 is CASSNSRQGARAGYTF. CDR3 nucleotides: TGTGCCAGCAGTAACTCACGTCAGGGGGCCAGGGCGGGCTACACCTTC.

This sequence joins TRBV2 and TRBJ2-6; D not certain. Between the trimmed V and J ends, which lost 6 bases and 0 bases, there was a span of 9 bases. Germline V lookup: CDR1 SNHLY, CDR2 FYNNEI. The CDR3 extends over 15 amino acids. DNA for the CDR3: TGTGCCAGCAGCCTCTACCGCTCTGGGGCCAACGTCCTGACTTTC. The encoded protein is CASSLYRSGANVLTF. Full variable domain (rest looked up from reference TRBV2 and TRBJ2-6): EPEVTQTPSHQVTQMGQEVILRCVPISNHLYFYWYRQILGQKVEFLVSFYNNEISEKSEIFDDQFSVERPDGSNFTLKIRSTKLEDSAMYFCASSLYRSGANVLTFGAGSRLTVL.